This T cell receptor beta chain was recovered during a study of T cells in localized non-small cell lung cancer. Clones were read by immunoSEQ multiplex PCR, and TCRdb kept only the in-frame ones, dropping some. Among about 72,000 clones listed, around four fifths were seen once. Looked up from germline, CDR1 is SGDLS and CDR2 is YYNGEE. The CDR3 covers 9 residues. Deletions cut 0 bases from V and 16 bases from J, with 5 bases between. This clone appeared once. The antigen is not known. Study findings and constraints: Compared with tumor, uninvolved adjacent lung displayed greater T cell clonality, ranking highest overall.

The sequences come from peripheral blood, collected before any cancer treatment. The receptor's source is a female donor aged 60 or older with stage I lung adenocarcinoma. V is TRBV9 and J is TRBJ2-1; unclear D gene. The CDR3 DNA sequence: TGTGCCAGCAGCGTAGGCGTCTTCTTC. Protein sequence: CASSVGVFF.